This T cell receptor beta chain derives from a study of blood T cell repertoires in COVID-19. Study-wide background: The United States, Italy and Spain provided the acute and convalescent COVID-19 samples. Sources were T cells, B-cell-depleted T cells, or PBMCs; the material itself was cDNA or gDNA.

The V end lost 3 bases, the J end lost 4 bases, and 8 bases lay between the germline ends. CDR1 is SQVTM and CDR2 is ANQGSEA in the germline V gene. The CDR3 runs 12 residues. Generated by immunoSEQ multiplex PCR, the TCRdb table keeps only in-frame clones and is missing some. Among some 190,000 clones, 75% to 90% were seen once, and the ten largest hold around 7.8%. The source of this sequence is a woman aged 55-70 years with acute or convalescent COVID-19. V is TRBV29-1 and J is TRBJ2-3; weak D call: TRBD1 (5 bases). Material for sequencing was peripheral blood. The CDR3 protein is CSVEQGPDTQYF. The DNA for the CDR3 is TGCAGCGTTGAGCAGGGCCCAGATACGCAGTATTTT.